The T cell receptor (beta chain) described here comes from a study of control samples from healthy donors and cancer patients. The repertoire was sequenced with immunoSEQ multiplex PCR; TCRdb's copy has only in-frame clones and lacks some. In the table there are roughly 88,000 clones, roughly 89% of which are singletons. The CDR3 totals 14 residues. V lost 0 bases to trimming and J lost 0 bases, with 5 bases between them. Germline CDR1 reads KGHSH; CDR2 reads LQKENI. This receptor was taken from a man aged 45 to 65 in good health. The V gene is TRBV18, the J gene TRBJ2-5; D gene uncertain. Sequences were obtained from blood. CDR3 residues: CASSPPGYQETQYF. For the CDR3, the DNA is TGTGCCAGCTCACCACCGGGATACCAAGAGACCCAGTACTTC.